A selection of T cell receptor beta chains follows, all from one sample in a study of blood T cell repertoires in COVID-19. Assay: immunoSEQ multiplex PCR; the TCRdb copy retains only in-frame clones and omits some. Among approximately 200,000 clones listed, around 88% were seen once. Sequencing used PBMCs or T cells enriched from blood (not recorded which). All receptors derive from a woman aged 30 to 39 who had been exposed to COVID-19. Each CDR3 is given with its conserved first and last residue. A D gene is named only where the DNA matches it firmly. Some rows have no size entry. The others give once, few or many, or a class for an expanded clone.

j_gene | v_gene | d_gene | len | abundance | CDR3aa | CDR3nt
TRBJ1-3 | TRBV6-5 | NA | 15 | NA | CASSNRTPPRNTIYF | TGTGCCAGTTCCAACAGGACGCCCCCCCGAAACACCATATATTTT
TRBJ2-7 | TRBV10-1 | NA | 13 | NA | CASSGTDIYEQYF | TGCGCCAGCAGTGGCACAGATATCTACGAGCAGTACTTC
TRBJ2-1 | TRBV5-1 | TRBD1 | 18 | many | CASSLVSDRTYSYNEQFF | TGCGCCAGCAGCTTGGTGTCGGACAGGACCTACTCCTACAATGAGCAGTTCTTC
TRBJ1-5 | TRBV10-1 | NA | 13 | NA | CASSESRSGPQHF | TGCGCCAGCAGTGAGTCCCGTAGCGGGCCCCAGCATTTT
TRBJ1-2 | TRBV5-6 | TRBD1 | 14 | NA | CASSRRTGRNGYTF | TGTGCCAGCAGCCGTCGGACAGGAAGGAATGGCTACACCTTC
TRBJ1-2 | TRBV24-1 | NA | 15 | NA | CATSDRRPTQDGYTF | TGTGCCACCAGTGATCGAAGACCGACCCAGGATGGCTACACCTTC
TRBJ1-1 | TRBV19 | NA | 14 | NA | CASNPQGIYTEAFF | TGTGCCAGTAACCCTCAGGGGATCTACACTGAAGCTTTCTTT
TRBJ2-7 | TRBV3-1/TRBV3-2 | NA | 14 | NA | CASSQEVRPYEQYF | TGTGCCAGCAGCCAAGAGGTCAGGCCCTACGAGCAGTACTTC
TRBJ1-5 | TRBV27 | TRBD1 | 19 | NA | CASSSSGTGGPLGNQPQHF | TGTGCCAGCAGTTCCTCAGGGACAGGGGGCCCTCTCGGCAATCAGCCCCAGCATTTT
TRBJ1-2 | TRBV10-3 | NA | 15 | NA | CAIRTQGRADYGYTF | TGTGCCATCAGGACACAGGGTAGGGCGGACTATGGCTACACCTTC
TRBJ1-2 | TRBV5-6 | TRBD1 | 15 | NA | CASSLLQGWDYGYTF | TGTGCCAGCAGCTTATTACAGGGGTGGGACTATGGCTACACCTTC
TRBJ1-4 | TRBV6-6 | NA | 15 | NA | CASSYGAVTNEKLFF | TGTGCCAGCAGTTATGGTGCAGTCACTAATGAAAAACTGTTTTTT
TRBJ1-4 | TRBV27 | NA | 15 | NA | CASSGMLATNEKLFF | TGTGCCAGCAGTGGTATGTTAGCAACTAATGAAAAACTGTTTTTT
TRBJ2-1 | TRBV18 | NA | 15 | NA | CASSPGESGGNEQFF | TGTGCCAGCTCACCAGGGGAGTCAGGTGGAAATGAGCAGTTCTTC
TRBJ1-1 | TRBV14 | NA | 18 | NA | CASSQGSSIGWRNTEAFF | TGTGCCAGCAGCCAAGGATCTAGTATAGGTTGGAGGAACACTGAAGCTTTCTTT